The rows below give T cell receptor beta chains drawn from one sample of a study of blood T cell repertoires in COVID-19. Sequencing was performed with immunoSEQ multiplex PCR; in TCRdb, only in-frame clones are kept and a portion is missing. Among approximately 150,000 clones listed, more than 70% were seen once. Sample: peripheral blood. These receptors came from a man aged 50-59 years who had recovered from COVID-19. The CDR3 runs from the conserved cysteine through the conserved F or W. The order of the fields is J gene, D gene, V gene, clone size, CDR3 DNA, CDR3 protein. The D gene is left open where the match is weak. Rows give clone size only sometimes, using once, few, many, or a class for an expanded clone.

>TRBJ1-1|.|TRBV7-3|.
TGTGCCAGCAGCTTAACGTTGACAGATAGAGCTTTCTTT
CASSLTLTDRAFF
>TRBJ1-2|.|TRBV27|.
TGTGCCACCAGACAGAGCAACTATGGCTACACCTTC
CATRQSNYGYTF
>TRBJ1-5|.|TRBV30|.
TGTGCCTGGAGTGTCGGGAGTACCCAGGGTAATCAGCCCCAGCATTTT
CAWSVGSTQGNQPQHF
>TRBJ1-6|TRBD1|TRBV7-2|.
TGTGCCAGCAGCTCACAGGGGTTGGTATCACCCCTCCACTTT
CASSSQGLVSPLHF
>TRBJ1-4|TRBD1|TRBV6-2/TRBV6-3|.
TGTGCCAGCAGTTTTACTCGGAACAGGGGGGACTCAAATGAAAAACTGTTTTTT
CASSFTRNRGDSNEKLFF
>TRBJ1-2|.|TRBV5-1|.
TGCGCCAGCAGCGGGGACACCAACTATGGCTACACCTTC
CASSGDTNYGYTF
>TRBJ1-1|TRBD1|TRBV7-9|.
TGTGCCAGCAGTTGGGGACAGGGAAACACTGAAGCTTTCTTT
CASSWGQGNTEAFF
>TRBJ1-4|TRBD1|TRBV7-2|.
TGTGCCAGCAGGGGACAGGGGGAGGGACTGTTTTTT
CASRGQGEGLFF
>TRBJ2-7|.|TRBV3-1/TRBV3-2|.
TGTGCCAGCAGCCAAGGTAACAGGGACGAGCAGTACTTC
CASSQGNRDEQYF
>TRBJ1-4|.|TRBV7-2|once
TGTGCCAGCAGAGAAGGCGCGAACAAGGGGGAAAAACTGTTTTTT
CASREGANKGEKLFF
>TRBJ2-1|TRBD2|TRBV29-1|.
TGCAGCGTTTCGGGGGGTATCGGGGGTTACAATGAGCAGTTCTTC
CSVSGGIGGYNEQFF
>TRBJ2-7|.|TRBV21-1|few
TGTGCCAGCAGCAAAAAGTTTCGGCGGGGCTACGAGCAGTACTTC
CASSKKFRRGYEQYF
>TRBJ2-1|TRBD2|TRBV7-3|.
TGTGCCAGCAGCTTAGCTAGCGGGAGTTACTATGAGCAGTTCTTC
CASSLASGSYYEQFF
>TRBJ2-5|.|TRBV27|.
TGTGCCAGCAGTTTAACTTTGATGCCCCCCGGGGAGACCCAGTACTTC
CASSLTLMPPGETQYF
>TRBJ2-2|TRBD1|TRBV7-8|.
TGTGCCAGCAGCCTCGGGACAGCTGGAACCGGGGAGCTGTTTTTT
CASSLGTAGTGELFF
>TRBJ2-5|.|TRBV6-1|.
TGTGCCAGCAGTGAAGCGCTACAGCAAGAGACCCAGTACTTC
CASSEALQQETQYF
>TRBJ2-3|TRBD2|TRBV27|.
TGTGCCAGCAGTTCCCTAGCGGGAGGGCTCTCAGATACGCAGTATTTT
CASSSLAGGLSDTQYF
>TRBJ2-5|TRBD2|TRBV10-3|.
TGTGCCATCAGTGAGGGAACTAGCGGAAATGGAGAGACCCAGTACTTC
CAISEGTSGNGETQYF
>TRBJ2-2|.|TRBV5-6|.
TGTGCCAGCAGCCTGACTGGTATTCCCTTCGGGGAGCTGTTTTTT
CASSLTGIPFGELFF
>TRBJ2-2|.|TRBV9|.
TGTGCCAGCAGCCCGTCCCGGGGTACGAACACCGGGGAGCTGTTTTTT
CASSPSRGTNTGELFF
>TRBJ2-7|TRBD1|TRBV7-9|few
TGTGCCAGCAGCTTGGGACAGGGAGGTTTCGTGTACTTC
CASSLGQGGFVYF
>TRBJ2-1|TRBD1|TRBV10-3|.
TGTGCCATCAGTGAAGGGTCCTGGACAGGTAACAATGAGCAGTTCTTC
CAISEGSWTGNNEQFF